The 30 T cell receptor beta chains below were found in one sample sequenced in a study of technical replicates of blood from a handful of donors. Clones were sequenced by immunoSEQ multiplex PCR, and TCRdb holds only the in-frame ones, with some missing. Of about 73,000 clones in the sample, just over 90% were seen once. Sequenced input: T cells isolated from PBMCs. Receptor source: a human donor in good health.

The CDR3 nucleotides read TGTGCCTGGAGTCCTGGGGACAGAGATAATGAAAAACTGTTTTTT. As protein: CAWSPGDRDNEKLFF. V usage is TRBV30 and J usage is TRBJ1-4; 7 nucleotides line up with TRBD1. Looked up from germline, CDR1 is GTSNPN and CDR2 is SVGIG (reference sequence). The CDR3 extends over 15 amino acids. V lost 2 bases, J lost 4 bases, and 7 bases stayed unmatched.

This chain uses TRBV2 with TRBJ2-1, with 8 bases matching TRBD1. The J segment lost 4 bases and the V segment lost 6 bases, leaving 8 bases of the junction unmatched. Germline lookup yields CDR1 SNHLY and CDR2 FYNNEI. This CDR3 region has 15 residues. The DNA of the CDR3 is TGTGCCAGCAGCTTCGACAGGGGAAGGTACAATGAGCAGTTCTTC. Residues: CASSFDRGRYNEQFF.

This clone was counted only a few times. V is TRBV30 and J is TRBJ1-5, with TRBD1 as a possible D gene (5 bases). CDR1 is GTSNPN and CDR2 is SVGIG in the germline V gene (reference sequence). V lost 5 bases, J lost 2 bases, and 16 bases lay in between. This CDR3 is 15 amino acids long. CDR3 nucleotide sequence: TGTGCCTGGCGATTGGGGGGAAGGGGCAATCAGCCCCAGCATTTT. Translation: CAWRLGGRGNQPQHF.

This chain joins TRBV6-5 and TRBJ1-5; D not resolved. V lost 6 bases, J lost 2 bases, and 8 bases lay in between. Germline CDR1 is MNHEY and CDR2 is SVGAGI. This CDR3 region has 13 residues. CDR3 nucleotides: TGTGCCAGCAGCCCCCGCGGCAATCAGCCCCAGCATTTT. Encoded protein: CASSPRGNQPQHF.

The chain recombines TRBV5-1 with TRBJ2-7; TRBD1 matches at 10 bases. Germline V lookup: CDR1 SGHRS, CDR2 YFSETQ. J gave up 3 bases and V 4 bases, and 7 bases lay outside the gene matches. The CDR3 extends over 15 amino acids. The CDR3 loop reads CASSQGQGKNYEQYF. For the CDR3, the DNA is TGCGCCAGCAGCCAGGGACAGGGGAAGAACTACGAGCAGTACTTC.

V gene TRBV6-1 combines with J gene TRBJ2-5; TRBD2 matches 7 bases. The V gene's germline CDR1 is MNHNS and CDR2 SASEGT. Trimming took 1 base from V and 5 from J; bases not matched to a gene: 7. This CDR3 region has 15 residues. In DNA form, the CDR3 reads TGTGCCAGCAGTGAAGGGACTAGGTTCTTTGAGACCCAGTACTTC. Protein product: CASSEGTRFFETQYF.

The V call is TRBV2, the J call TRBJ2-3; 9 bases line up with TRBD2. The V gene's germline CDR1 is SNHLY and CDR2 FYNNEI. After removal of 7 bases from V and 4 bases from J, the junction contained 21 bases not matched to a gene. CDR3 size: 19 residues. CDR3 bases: TGTGCCAGCACCGACCCACTCCTTAGACTAGCGGCGGCGGCAGATACGCAGTATTTT. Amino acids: CASTDPLLRLAAAADTQYF.

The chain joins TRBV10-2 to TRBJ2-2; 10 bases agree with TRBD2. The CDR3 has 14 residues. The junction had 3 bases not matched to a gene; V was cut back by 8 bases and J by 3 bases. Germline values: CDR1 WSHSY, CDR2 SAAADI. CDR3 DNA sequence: TGCGCCAGCTTAGGACTAGCGGACACCGGGGAGCTGTTTTTT. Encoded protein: CASLGLADTGELFF.

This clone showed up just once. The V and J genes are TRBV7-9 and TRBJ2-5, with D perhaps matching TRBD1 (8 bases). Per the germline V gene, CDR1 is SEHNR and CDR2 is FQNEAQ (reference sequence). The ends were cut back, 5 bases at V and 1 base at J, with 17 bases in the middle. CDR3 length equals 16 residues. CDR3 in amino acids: CASSVTGAGAQETQYF. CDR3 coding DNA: TGTGCCAGCAGCGTGACAGGGGCGGGGGCCCAAGAGACCCAGTACTTC. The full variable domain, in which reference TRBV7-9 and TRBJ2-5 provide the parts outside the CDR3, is DTGVSQNPRHKITKRGQNVTFRCDPISEHNRLYWYRQTLGQGPEFLTYFQNEAQLEKSRLLSDRFSAERPKGSFSTLEIQRTEQGDSAMYLCASSVTGAGAQETQYFGPGTRLLVL.

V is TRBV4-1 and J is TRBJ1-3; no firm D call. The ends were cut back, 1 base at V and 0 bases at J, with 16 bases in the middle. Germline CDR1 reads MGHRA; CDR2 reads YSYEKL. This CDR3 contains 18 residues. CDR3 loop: CASSQVVTLSGSGNTIYF. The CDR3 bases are TGCGCCAGCAGCCAAGTTGTAACGCTATCTGGCTCTGGAAACACCATATATTTT.

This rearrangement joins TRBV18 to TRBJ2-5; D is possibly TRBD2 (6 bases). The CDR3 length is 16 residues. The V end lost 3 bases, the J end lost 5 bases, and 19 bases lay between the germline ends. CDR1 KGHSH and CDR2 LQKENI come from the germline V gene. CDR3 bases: TGTGCCAGCTCACCTCCGGGACTCTCTCAGCGGGAGACCCAGTACTTC. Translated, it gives CASSPPGLSQRETQYF. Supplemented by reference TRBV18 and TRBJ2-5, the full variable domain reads NAGVMQNPRHLVRRRGQEARLRCSPMKGHSHVYWYRQLPEEGLKFMVYLQKENIIDESGMPKERFSAEFPKEGPSILRIQQVVRGDSAAYFCASSPPGLSQRETQYFGPGTRLLVL.

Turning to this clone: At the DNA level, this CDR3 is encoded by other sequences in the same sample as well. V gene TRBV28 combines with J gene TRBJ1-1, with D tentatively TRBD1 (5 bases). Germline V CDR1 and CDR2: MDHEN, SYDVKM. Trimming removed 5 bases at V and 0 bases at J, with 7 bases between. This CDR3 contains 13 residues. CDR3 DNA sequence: TGTGCCAGCAGTCTCAGGGTGAACACTGAAGCTTTCTTT. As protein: CASSLRVNTEAFF.

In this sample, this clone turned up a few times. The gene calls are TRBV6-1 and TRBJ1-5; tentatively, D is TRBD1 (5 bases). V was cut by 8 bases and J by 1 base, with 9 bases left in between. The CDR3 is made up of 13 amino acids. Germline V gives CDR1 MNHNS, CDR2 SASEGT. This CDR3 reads CASRRGSNQPQHF. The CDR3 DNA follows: TGTGCCAGCCGGCGGGGGAGCAATCAGCCCCAGCATTTT.

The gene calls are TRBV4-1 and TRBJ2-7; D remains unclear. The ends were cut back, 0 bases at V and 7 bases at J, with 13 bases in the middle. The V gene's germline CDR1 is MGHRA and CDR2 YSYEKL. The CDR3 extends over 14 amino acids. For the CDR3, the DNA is TGCGCCAGCAGCCAAGATCGCGCGGCCGTGGAGCAGTACTTC. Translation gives CASSQDRAAVEQYF.

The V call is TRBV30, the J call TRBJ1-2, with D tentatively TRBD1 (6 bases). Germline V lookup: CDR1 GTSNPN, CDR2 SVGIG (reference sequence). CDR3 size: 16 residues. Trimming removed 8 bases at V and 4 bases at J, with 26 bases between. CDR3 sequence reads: CARQILDSLISYGYTF. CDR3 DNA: TGTGCCCGACAAATATTGGACAGCCTCATTTCCTATGGCTACACCTTC.

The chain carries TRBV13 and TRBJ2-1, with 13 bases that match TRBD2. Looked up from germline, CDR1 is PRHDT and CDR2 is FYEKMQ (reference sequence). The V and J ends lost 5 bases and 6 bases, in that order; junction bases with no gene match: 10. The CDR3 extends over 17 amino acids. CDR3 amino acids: CASSIITSGGARNEQFF. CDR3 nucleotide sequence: TGTGCCAGCAGCATAATCACTAGCGGGGGGGCACGCAATGAGCAGTTCTTC.

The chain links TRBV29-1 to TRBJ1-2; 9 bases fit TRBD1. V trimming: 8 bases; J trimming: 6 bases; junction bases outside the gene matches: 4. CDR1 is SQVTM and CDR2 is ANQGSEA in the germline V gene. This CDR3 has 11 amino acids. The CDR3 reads CSLGDRDGYTF. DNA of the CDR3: TGCAGCTTGGGGGACAGGGATGGCTACACCTTC.

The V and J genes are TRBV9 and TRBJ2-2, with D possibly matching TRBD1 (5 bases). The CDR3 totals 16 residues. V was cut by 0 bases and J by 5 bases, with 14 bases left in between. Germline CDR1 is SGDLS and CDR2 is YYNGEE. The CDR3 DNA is TGTGCCAGCAGCGTAGACGGCAGGGTGGGGACCGGGGAGCTGTTTTTT. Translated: CASSVDGRVGTGELFF.

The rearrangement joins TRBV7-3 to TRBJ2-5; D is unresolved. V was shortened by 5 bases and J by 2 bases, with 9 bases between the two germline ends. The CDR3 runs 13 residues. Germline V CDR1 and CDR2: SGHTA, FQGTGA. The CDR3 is CASSPDSQETQYF. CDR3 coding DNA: TGTGCCAGCAGCCCCGACTCACAAGAGACCCAGTACTTC.

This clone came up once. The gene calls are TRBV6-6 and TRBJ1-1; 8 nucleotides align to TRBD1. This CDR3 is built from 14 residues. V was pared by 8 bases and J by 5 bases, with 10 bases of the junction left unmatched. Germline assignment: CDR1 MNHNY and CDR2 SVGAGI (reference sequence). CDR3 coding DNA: TGTGCCAGCCGCAGCACAGGGGGTAGGACTGAAGCTTTCTTT. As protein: CASRSTGGRTEAFF.

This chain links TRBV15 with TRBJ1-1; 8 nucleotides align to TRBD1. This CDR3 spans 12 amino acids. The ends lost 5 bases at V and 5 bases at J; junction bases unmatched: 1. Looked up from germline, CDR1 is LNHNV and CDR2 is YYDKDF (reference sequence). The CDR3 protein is CATSGQGTEAFF. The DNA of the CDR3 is TGTGCCACCAGCGGACAGGGAACTGAAGCTTTCTTT.

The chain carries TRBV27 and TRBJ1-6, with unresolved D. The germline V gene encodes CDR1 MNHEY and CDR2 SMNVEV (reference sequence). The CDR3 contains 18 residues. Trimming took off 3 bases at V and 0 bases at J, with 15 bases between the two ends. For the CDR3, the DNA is TGTGCCAGCAGTTTCAGGACTGTACTGAGCTCCTATAATTCACCCCTCCACTTT. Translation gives CASSFRTVLSSYNSPLHF.

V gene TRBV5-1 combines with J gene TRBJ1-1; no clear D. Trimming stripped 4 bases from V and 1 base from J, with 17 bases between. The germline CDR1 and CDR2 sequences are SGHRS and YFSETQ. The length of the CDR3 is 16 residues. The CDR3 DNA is TGCGCCAGCAGCCCCATAAGCAAGCCCGGGAACACTGAAGCTTTCTTT. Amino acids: CASSPISKPGNTEAFF.

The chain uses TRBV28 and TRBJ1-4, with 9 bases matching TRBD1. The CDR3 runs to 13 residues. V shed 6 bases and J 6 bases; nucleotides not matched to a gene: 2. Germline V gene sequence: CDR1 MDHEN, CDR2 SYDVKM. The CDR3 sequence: CASRGQGDEKLFF. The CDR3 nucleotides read TGTGCCAGCAGGGGACAGGGCGATGAAAAACTGTTTTTT. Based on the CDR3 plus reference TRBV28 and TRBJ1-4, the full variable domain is DVKVTQSSRYLVKRTGEKVFLECVQDMDHENMFWYRQDPGLGLRLIYFSYDVKMKEKGDIPEGYSVSREKKERFSLILESASTNQTSMYLCASRGQGDEKLFFGSGTQLSVL.

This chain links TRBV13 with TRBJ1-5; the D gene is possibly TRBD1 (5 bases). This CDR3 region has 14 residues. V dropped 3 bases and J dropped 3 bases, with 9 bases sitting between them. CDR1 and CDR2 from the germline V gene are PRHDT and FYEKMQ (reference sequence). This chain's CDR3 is CASSFRQTNQPQHF. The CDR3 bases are TGTGCCAGCAGCTTTAGACAGACCAATCAGCCCCAGCATTTT. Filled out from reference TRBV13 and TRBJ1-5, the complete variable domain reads AAGVIQSPRHLIKEKRETATLKCYPIPRHDTVYWYQQGPGQDPQFLISFYEKMQSDKGSIPDRFSAQQFSDYHSELNMSSLELGDSALYFCASSFRQTNQPQHFGDGTRLSIL.

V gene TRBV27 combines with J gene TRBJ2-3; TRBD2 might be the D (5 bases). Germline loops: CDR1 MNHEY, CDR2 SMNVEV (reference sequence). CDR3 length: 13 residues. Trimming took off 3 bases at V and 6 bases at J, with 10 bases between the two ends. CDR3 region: CASSFGPGDTQYF. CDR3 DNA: TGTGCCAGCAGTTTCGGCCCGGGGGATACGCAGTATTTT.

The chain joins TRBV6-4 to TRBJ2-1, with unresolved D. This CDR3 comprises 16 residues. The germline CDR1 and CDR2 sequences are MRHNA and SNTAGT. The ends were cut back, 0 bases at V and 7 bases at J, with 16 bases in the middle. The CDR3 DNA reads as TGTGCCAGCAGTGACTCCCGGCTAGTGGCGGTAAATGAGCAGTTCTTC. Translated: CASSDSRLVAVNEQFF.

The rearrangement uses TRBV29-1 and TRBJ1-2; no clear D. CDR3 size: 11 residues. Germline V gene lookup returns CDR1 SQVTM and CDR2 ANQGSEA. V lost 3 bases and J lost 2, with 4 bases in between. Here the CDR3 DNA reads TGCAGCGTTGAGGAGAACTATGGCTACACCTTC. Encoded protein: CSVEENYGYTF.

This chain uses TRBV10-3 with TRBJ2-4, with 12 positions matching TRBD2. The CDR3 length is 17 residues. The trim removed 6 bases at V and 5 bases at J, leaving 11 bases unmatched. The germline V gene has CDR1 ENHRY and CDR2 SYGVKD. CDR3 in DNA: TGTGCCATCAGCTTAATTGGGGCTAGCGGGGGGGAAAACATTCAGTACTTC. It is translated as CAISLIGASGGENIQYF.

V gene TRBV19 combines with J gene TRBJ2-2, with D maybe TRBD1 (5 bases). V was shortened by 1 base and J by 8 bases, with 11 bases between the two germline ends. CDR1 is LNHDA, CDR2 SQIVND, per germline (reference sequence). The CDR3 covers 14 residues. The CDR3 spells CASSIGQGGGELFF. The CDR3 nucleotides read TGTGCCAGTAGTATAGGGCAGGGCGGTGGGGAGCTGTTTTTT.